These 27 T cell receptor beta chains originate from one sample sequenced in a study of T cell changes during pregnancy in multiple sclerosis. The repertoire was sequenced with immunoSEQ multiplex PCR; TCRdb's copy has only in-frame clones and lacks some. The data contain around 61,000 clones, around nine tenths of them seen just once; the ten biggest clones take up roughly 1.5%. Source: peripheral blood, taken in the third trimester of pregnancy. Source of these receptors: a female donor in good health, enrolled as a control in a pregnancy study.

This sequence joins TRBV6-1 and TRBJ1-5, with 8 bases matching TRBD1. The junction had 20 bases not matched to a gene; V was cut back by 4 bases and J by 9 bases. The germline CDR1 and CDR2 sequences are MNHNS and SASEGT. The CDR3 is 18 amino acids. CDR3 amino acids: CASSGPTGVGAYNVPQHF. CDR3 nucleotide sequence: TGTGCCAGCAGTGGTCCGACAGGGGTGGGGGCGTACAATGTGCCCCAGCATTTT.

The sample holds one count of this clone. In DNA form, the CDR3 reads TGCGCCAGCAGCGGAGGACAGGCCGACTCTGGAAACACCATATATTTT. Translation: CASSGGQADSGNTIYF. The rearrangement links TRBV5-1 to TRBJ1-3, with 7 positions matching TRBD1. The CDR3 consists of 16 residues. Germline assignment: CDR1 SGHRS and CDR2 YFSETQ. V lost 4 bases to trimming and J lost 0 bases; unmatched junction nucleotides: 7.

CDR3 in DNA: TGCGCCAGCAGCCAACTAGCGGCCACTTACAATGAGCAGTTCTTC. Amino acid sequence: CASSQLAATYNEQFF. The chain carries TRBV4-3 and TRBJ2-1, with TRBD2 matching over 7 bases. The V gene end was trimmed by 2 bases and the J gene end by 4 bases; junction bases not matched to a gene: 5. The CDR3 totals 15 residues. Germline CDR1 and CDR2: LGHNA and YSLEER.

This chain uses TRBV5-1 with TRBJ2-5; TRBD2 matches 8 bases. This CDR3 region has 17 residues. V shed 0 bases, J shed 1 base, and the junction held 8 bases outside the gene matches. Germline values: CDR1 SGHRS, CDR2 YFSETQ. CDR3 amino acids: CASSLAVLADLQETQYF. For the CDR3, the DNA is TGCGCCAGCAGCTTGGCCGTACTAGCGGATCTCCAAGAGACCCAGTACTTC.

The chain combines TRBV4-3 with TRBJ2-1; TRBD2 might be the D (5 bases). V dropped 1 base and J dropped 1 base, with 8 bases sitting between them. CDR1 is LGHNA and CDR2 is YSLEER in the germline V gene. The CDR3 covers 15 residues. The CDR3 reads CASSQGGGSYNEQFF. DNA of the CDR3: TGCGCCAGCAGCCAAGGAGGCGGGTCCTACAATGAGCAGTTCTTC.

The chain recombines TRBV18 with TRBJ1-2; TRBD1 matches 9 bases. Per the germline V gene, CDR1 is KGHSH and CDR2 is LQKENI. The CDR3 has 15 amino acids. Germline trimming cut 3 bases from V and 4 bases from J; bases unmatched to any gene: 6. The CDR3 region is CASSPSDRGIYGYTF. CDR3 sequence (DNA): TGTGCCAGCTCACCCTCGGACAGGGGCATCTATGGCTACACCTTC. The variable domain in full, with the rest retrieved from reference TRBV18 and TRBJ1-2, is NAGVMQNPRHLVRRRGQEARLRCSPMKGHSHVYWYRQLPEEGLKFMVYLQKENIIDESGMPKERFSAEFPKEGPSILRIQQVVRGDSAAYFCASSPSDRGIYGYTFGSGTRLTVV.

This chain uses TRBV10-1 with TRBJ1-5; D gene uncertain. V lost 5 bases and J lost 0, with 17 bases in between. This CDR3 is 17 amino acids long. Germline CDR1 is WNHNN and CDR2 is SYGVQD (reference sequence). CDR3 amino acids: CASSKQAEDYSNQPQHF. CDR3 nucleotide sequence: TGCGCCAGCAGTAAGCAGGCCGAAGATTATAGCAATCAGCCCCAGCATTTT.

This chain links TRBV19 with TRBJ1-3; the match to TRBD1 covers 8 bases. CDR1 is LNHDA, CDR2 SQIVND, per germline (reference sequence). CDR3 size: 16 residues. Germline trimming cut 9 bases from V and 0 bases from J; bases unmatched to any gene: 10. CDR3 sequence (DNA): TGTGCCAGCACTGACAGGGGTACAGTCTCTGGAAACACCATATATTTT. Translated: CASTDRGTVSGNTIYF.

The gene calls are TRBV15 and TRBJ2-3; possibly TRBD1 for D (5 bases). Germline V gives CDR1 LNHNV, CDR2 YYDKDF (reference sequence). V was pared by 1 base and J by 3 bases, with 14 bases between. The length of the CDR3 is 16 residues. The chain's CDR3 is CATSRGAQGLTDTQYF. CDR3 nucleotides: TGTGCCACCAGCAGAGGAGCCCAGGGTCTAACAGATACGCAGTATTTT.

The chain combines TRBV6-5 with TRBJ1-5; D is unclear. V lost 2 bases, J lost 4 bases, and 6 bases lay in between. This CDR3 is built from 13 residues. The germline V gene encodes CDR1 MNHEY and CDR2 SVGAGI. CDR3 residues: CASSYRENQPQHF. The CDR3 nucleotides are TGTGCCAGCAGTTACCGAGAAAATCAGCCCCAGCATTTT.

The gene calls are TRBV5-1 and TRBJ2-7; 9 bases fit TRBD1. CDR1 and CDR2 from the germline V gene are SGHRS and YFSETQ. With 5 bases clipped from V and 7 bases from J, the junction kept 10 bases outside the gene matches. CDR3 length: 14 amino acids. The CDR3 is CASSTGTGKLEQYF. As DNA, the CDR3 is TGCGCCAGCAGTACCGGGACAGGGAAATTGGAGCAGTACTTC.

As to this clone: The DNA is omitted, as the CDR3 cannot be located on it reliably, and the CDR3 follows TCRdb's listing. This chain connects TRBV12-1 to TRBJ1-5; the DNA was not compared with TRBD1, the D call given in the table. TRBV12-1 is a pseudogene. The CDR3 is 17 amino acids in total, end residues counted. The CDR3 sequence is CASSFGGGARSNQPQHF.

This chain uses TRBV12-5 with TRBJ2-3, with TRBD1 matching over 9 bases. Looked up from germline, CDR1 is LGHNT and CDR2 is FRNRAP. This CDR3 comprises 17 residues. Losses at the gene ends were 4 bases for V and 6 bases for J; bases not matched to a gene: 14. CDR3 loop: CASGSPRGQGLLDTQYF. The CDR3 coding sequence is TGTGCTAGTGGTTCCCCCCGGGGACAGGGTCTTCTCGATACGCAGTATTTT.

V is TRBV28 and J is TRBJ2-5; tentative D call: TRBD2 (6 bases). Germline V CDR1 and CDR2: MDHEN, SYDVKM. The CDR3 length is 14 residues. V was trimmed by 5 bases and J by 1 base, leaving 11 bases between them. The CDR3: CASSRGGIQETQYF. CDR3 coding DNA: TGTGCCAGCAGTCGTGGGGGGATCCAAGAGACCCAGTACTTC. The variable domain in full, with the rest retrieved from reference TRBV28 and TRBJ2-5, is DVKVTQSSRYLVKRTGEKVFLECVQDMDHENMFWYRQDPGLGLRLIYFSYDVKMKEKGDIPEGYSVSREKKERFSLILESASTNQTSMYLCASSRGGIQETQYFGPGTRLLVL.

CDR3 region: CASSLNSYGYTF. The CDR3 nucleotides read TGCGCCAGCAGCTTGAACAGCTATGGCTACACCTTC. The genes are TRBV5-1 and TRBJ1-2, with unresolved D. The length of the CDR3 is 12 residues. Germline V CDR1 and CDR2: SGHRS, YFSETQ. V was shortened by 1 base and J by 4 bases, with 5 bases between the two germline ends.

The chain links TRBV9 to TRBJ2-7; D gene uncertain. The germline V and J ends were trimmed by 0 bases and 4 bases, with 11 bases remaining between them. Germline CDR1 SGDLS, CDR2 YYNGEE. The length of the CDR3 is 14 residues. CDR3 DNA sequence: TGTGCCAGCAGCGTAGGAATGGCCCCTTACGAGCAGTACTTC. Protein sequence: CASSVGMAPYEQYF.

The chain uses TRBV30 and TRBJ1-2; the D gene is possibly TRBD1 (5 bases). The CDR3 spans 13 residues. Trimming took 1 base from V and 2 from J, leaving 8 bases between them. Germline CDR1 is GTSNPN and CDR2 is SVGIG (reference sequence). The CDR3 is CAWSETGNYGYTF. Written as DNA, the CDR3 is TGTGCCTGGAGTGAAACAGGAAACTATGGCTACACCTTC.

The chain combines TRBV4-3 with TRBJ2-7; D is possibly TRBD1 (6 bases). The V and J ends lost 4 bases and 6 bases respectively, with 13 bases between them. The germline V gene has CDR1 LGHNA and CDR2 YSLEER. The CDR3 loop spans 13 amino acids. CDR3 in DNA: TGCGCCAGCAGCCGGCAGGGGTTGAGCGAGCAGTACTTC. It is translated as CASSRQGLSEQYF.

This clone showed up just a few times. CDR3 sequence (DNA): TGTGCCTGGAGTGTAACAGGGGGTGCTTTCTTT. It translates to CAWSVTGGAFF. V and J are TRBV30 and TRBJ1-1; 8 bases match TRBD1. The J segment lost 11 bases and the V segment lost 0 bases, leaving 2 bases of the junction unmatched. Per the germline V gene, CDR1 is GTSNPN and CDR2 is SVGIG (reference sequence). The CDR3 is made up of 11 amino acids.

The rearrangement joins TRBV7-3 to TRBJ2-1; 7 nucleotides line up with TRBD1. The ends lost 2 bases at V and 7 bases at J; junction bases unmatched: 11. This CDR3 contains 16 residues. CDR1 SGHTA and CDR2 FQGTGA come from the germline V gene. In nucleotides, the CDR3 is TGTGCCAGCAGCTTAGGTCAGGGGGTGGGTCAAAATGAGCAGTTCTTC. It specifies CASSLGQGVGQNEQFF.

This chain links TRBV7-9 with TRBJ2-1; D might be TRBD2 (5 bases). This CDR3 has 14 amino acids. Germline values: CDR1 SEHNR, CDR2 FQNEAQ (reference sequence). The ends were cut back, 5 bases at V and 9 bases at J, with 17 bases in the middle. CDR3 sequence reads: CASSPGLSGFEQFF. CDR3 nucleotide sequence: TGTGCCAGCAGCCCCGGACTTTCGGGGTTTGAGCAGTTCTTC.

The DNA of the CDR3 is TGTGCCAGCACCCTAAACCTAAGATCACCCCTCCACTTT. Its translation is CASTLNLRSPLHF. The chain uses TRBV28 and TRBJ1-6; no firm D call. Trimming pared 7 bases from V and 10 bases from J, leaving 14 bases between. This CDR3 comprises 13 residues. From germline, CDR1 is MDHEN and CDR2 SYDVKM.

The V gene is TRBV7-8, the J gene TRBJ2-7; a possible D gene is TRBD1 (5 bases). The CDR3 extends over 11 amino acids. Germline V gives CDR1 SGHVS, CDR2 FQNEAQ. The germline V and J ends were trimmed by 10 bases and 2 bases, with 9 bases remaining between them. The CDR3 here is CATGQTYEQYF. For the CDR3, the DNA is TGTGCCACTGGACAAACCTACGAGCAGTACTTC.

This chain uses TRBV27 with TRBJ2-6; 12 bases line up with TRBD1. Looked up from germline, CDR1 is MNHEY and CDR2 is SMNVEV (reference sequence). The CDR3 runs 18 residues. V was pared by 5 bases and J by 0 bases, with 5 bases of the junction left unmatched. This CDR3 is CASSPGQGAFSGANVLTF. DNA of the CDR3: TGTGCCAGCAGTCCGGGACAGGGGGCATTCTCTGGGGCCAACGTCCTGACTTTC.

This clone has a handful of counts. The gene calls are TRBV7-9 and TRBJ1-2; D remains ambiguous. CDR1 SEHNR and CDR2 FQNEAQ come from the germline V gene (reference sequence). This CDR3 comprises 13 residues. Deletions cut 2 bases from V and 2 bases from J, with 6 bases between. CDR3 loop: CASSLIENYGYTF. The CDR3 DNA reads as TGTGCCAGCAGCTTAATAGAGAACTATGGCTACACCTTC.

This rearrangement joins TRBV30 to TRBJ2-3; weak D call: TRBD2 (6 bases). CDR1 GTSNPN and CDR2 SVGIG come from the germline V gene (reference sequence). This CDR3 region has 15 residues. Trimming removed 3 bases from V and 4 bases from J, with 17 bases in between. CDR3 sequence: CAWRGPSVVADTQYF. In nucleotides, the CDR3 is TGTGCCTGGAGGGGTCCTAGCGTCGTAGCAGATACGCAGTATTTT.

This chain uses TRBV14 with TRBJ1-2; 8 nucleotides match TRBD1. Germline V CDR1 and CDR2: SGHDN, FVKESK. Trimming at V came to 2 bases and at J to 8 bases, leaving 4 bases not matched to a gene. The CDR3 runs 13 residues. CDR3: CASSQKRTGGYTF. The CDR3, as DNA: TGTGCCAGCAGCCAAAAGAGGACAGGGGGCTACACCTTC.